The TCR beta chain under discussion was sequenced for a study of OX40 agonist ivuxolimab in advanced cancers. CDR1 and CDR2 (germline): SGHVS, FQNEAQ. Trimming removed 1 base from V and 5 bases from J; junction bases left unmatched: 6. The CDR3 contains 15 residues. Only in-frame clones appear in the TCRdb table, and some are missing; sequencing was by immunoSEQ multiplex PCR. The sample includes 50,000 to 75,000 clones, approximately 90% of them seen just once. This chain uses TRBV7-8 with TRBJ1-2, with TRBD1 identical over 8 bases. This TCR was sampled from an adult with an advanced solid tumor such as melanoma, head and neck, liver or kidney cancer. The sample consisted of CD4+ or CD8+ T cells sorted from blood, taken in a trial of the OX40 agonist ivuxolimab. The CDR3 sequence: CASSLGSGGDYGYTF. The CDR3 DNA is TGTGCCAGCAGCTTAGGTTCAGGGGGCGATTATGGCTACACCTTC.